This T cell receptor (beta chain) was identified in a study of blood T cell dynamics during melanoma immunotherapy. This CDR3 is built from 15 residues. V shed 5 bases and J shed 4 bases, with 14 bases lying between them. The V gene's germline CDR1 is MDHEN and CDR2 SYDVKM. Described time point: pre-treatment baseline. Response was assessed by RECIST 1.1 at 12 weeks, except a couple of rapid progressors. Each bulk PBMC sample had approximately 350 ng DNA loaded. Repertoires were generated with immunoSEQ multiplex PCR, while TCRdb's copy carries only in-frame clones and drops some. The table records 15,000 to 20,000 clones, approximately 90% of them present only once.

This sequence was found in a human donor with melanoma. The chain has TRBV28 and TRBJ2-2; D remains ambiguous. The sample was blood, taken from a patient treated with checkpoint blockade. The CDR3 DNA sequence: TGTGCCAGCAGTACCAGGAGACCCGCCACCGGGGAGCTGTTTTTT. It is translated as CASSTRRPATGELFF.